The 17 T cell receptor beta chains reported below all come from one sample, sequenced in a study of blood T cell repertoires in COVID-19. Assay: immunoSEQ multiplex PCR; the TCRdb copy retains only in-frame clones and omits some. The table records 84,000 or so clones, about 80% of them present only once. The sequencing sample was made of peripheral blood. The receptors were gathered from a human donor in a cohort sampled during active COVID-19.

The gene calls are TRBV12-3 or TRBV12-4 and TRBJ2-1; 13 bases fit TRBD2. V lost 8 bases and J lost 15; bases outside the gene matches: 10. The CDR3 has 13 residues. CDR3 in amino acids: CASGHGLAGDVFF. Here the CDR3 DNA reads TGTGCCAGCGGGCACGGACTAGCGGGAGATGTGTTCTTC.

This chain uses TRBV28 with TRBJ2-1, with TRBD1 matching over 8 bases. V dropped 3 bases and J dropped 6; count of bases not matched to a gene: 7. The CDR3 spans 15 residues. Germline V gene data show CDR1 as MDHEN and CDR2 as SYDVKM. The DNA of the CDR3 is TGTGCCAGCAGTTTCGCGACAGGGGTCCCCAATGAGCAGTTCTTC. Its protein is CASSFATGVPNEQFF.

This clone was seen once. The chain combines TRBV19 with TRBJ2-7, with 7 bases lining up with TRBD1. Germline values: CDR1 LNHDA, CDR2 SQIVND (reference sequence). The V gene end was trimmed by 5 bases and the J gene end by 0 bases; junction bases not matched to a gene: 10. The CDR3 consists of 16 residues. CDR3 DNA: TGTGCCAGTAGTCCCCGACAGGGAGCTAGCTCCTACGAGCAGTACTTC. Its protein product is CASSPRQGASSYEQYF.

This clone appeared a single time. CDR3 region: CASSSYYNSPLHF. In DNA form, the CDR3 reads TGTGCCAGCAGTTCCTACTATAATTCACCCCTCCACTTT. The chain has TRBV27 and TRBJ1-6; D is unresolved. The germline V gene encodes CDR1 MNHEY and CDR2 SMNVEV (reference sequence). The CDR3 covers 13 residues. V was cut by 4 bases and J by 3 bases, with 4 bases left in between.

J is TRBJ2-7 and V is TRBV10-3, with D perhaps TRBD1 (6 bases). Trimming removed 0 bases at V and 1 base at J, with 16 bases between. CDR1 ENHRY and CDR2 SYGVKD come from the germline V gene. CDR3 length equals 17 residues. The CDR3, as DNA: TGTGCCATCAGTGAGTCTCGCTCAGACAGGAGTTCCTACGAGCAGTACTTC. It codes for CAISESRSDRSSYEQYF.

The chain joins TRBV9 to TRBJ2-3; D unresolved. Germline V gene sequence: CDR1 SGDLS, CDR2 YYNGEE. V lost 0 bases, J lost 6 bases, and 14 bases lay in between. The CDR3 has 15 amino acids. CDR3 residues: CASSVGPTNVDTQYF. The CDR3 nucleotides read TGTGCCAGCAGCGTAGGTCCCACAAATGTTGATACGCAGTATTTT.

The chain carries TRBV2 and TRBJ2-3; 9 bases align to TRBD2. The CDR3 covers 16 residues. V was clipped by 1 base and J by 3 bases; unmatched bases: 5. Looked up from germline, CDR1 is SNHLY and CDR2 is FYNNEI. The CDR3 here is CASSEDEAGGTDTQYF. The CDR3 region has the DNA TGTGCCAGCAGTGAAGATGAGGCGGGAGGGACAGATACGCAGTATTTT.

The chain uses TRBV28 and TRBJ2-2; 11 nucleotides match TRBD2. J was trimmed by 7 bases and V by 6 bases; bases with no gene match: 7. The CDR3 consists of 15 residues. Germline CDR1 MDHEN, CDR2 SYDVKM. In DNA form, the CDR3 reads TGTGCCAGCAGGGGTAGCGGGAGGGCCATCGGGGAGCTGTTTTTT. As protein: CASRGSGRAIGELFF.

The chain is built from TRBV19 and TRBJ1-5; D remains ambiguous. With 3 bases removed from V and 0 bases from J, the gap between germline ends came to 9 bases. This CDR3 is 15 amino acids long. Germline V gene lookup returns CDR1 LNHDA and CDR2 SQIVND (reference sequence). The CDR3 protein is CASSMGEYSNQPQHF. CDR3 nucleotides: TGTGCCAGTAGTATGGGCGAATATAGCAATCAGCCCCAGCATTTT.

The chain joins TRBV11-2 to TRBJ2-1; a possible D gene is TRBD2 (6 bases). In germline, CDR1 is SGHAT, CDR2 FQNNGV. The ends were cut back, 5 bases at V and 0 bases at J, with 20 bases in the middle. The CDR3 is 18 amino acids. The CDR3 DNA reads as TGTGCCAGCAGCCCAACGGCGGGCGGGATGGGCTCCTACAATGAGCAGTTCTTC. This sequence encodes CASSPTAGGMGSYNEQFF.

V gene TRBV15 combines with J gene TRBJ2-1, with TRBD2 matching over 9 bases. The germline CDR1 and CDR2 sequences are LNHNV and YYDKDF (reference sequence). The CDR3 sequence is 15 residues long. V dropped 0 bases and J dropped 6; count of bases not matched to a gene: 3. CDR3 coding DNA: TGTGCCACCAGCAGAGATTTAGCGGGAGTCAATGAGCAGTTCTTC. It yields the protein CATSRDLAGVNEQFF.

DNA for the CDR3: TGTGCCAGCAGTGAGACGGAGCGGGAGACTGAGCAGTACTTC. Translating gives CASSETERETEQYF. The chain links TRBV2 to TRBJ2-7, with 8 bases aligning to TRBD2. Germline assignment: CDR1 SNHLY and CDR2 FYNNEI. V was clipped by 3 bases and J by 7 bases; unmatched bases: 8. The CDR3 has 14 amino acids.

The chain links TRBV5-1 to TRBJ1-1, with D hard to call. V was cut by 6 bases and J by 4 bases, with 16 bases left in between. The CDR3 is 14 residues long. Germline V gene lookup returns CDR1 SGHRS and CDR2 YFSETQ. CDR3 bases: TGCGCCAGCACGTCGGACTCGACGGCCACTGAAGCTTTCTTT. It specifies CASTSDSTATEAFF.

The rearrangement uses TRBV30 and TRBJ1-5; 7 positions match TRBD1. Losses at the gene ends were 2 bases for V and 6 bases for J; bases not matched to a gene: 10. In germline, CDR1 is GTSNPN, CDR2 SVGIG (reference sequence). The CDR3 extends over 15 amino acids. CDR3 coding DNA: TGTGCCTGGAGTCCTGGACAGGCGGCCCGTCAGCCCCAGCATTTT. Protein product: CAWSPGQAARQPQHF.

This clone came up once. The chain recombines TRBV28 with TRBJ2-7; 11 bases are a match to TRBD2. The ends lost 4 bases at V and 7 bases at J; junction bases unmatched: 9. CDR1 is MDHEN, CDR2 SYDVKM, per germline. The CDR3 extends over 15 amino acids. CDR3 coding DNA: TGTGCCAGCAGTTGGCCCATAGCGGGAGGGAGAGAGCAGTACTTC. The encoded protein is CASSWPIAGGREQYF.

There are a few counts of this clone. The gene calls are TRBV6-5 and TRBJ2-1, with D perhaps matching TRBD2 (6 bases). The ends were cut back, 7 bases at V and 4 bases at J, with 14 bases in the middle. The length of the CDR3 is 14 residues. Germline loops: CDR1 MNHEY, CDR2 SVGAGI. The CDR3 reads CASTLPGGYNEQFF. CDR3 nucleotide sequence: TGTGCCAGCACTTTACCTGGGGGGTACAATGAGCAGTTCTTC.

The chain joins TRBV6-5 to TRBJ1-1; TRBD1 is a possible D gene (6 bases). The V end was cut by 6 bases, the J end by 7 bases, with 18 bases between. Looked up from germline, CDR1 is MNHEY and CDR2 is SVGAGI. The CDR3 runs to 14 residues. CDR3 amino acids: CASSSPDRPFEAFF. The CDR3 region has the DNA TGTGCCAGCAGCTCCCCCGACAGGCCGTTTGAAGCTTTCTTT.